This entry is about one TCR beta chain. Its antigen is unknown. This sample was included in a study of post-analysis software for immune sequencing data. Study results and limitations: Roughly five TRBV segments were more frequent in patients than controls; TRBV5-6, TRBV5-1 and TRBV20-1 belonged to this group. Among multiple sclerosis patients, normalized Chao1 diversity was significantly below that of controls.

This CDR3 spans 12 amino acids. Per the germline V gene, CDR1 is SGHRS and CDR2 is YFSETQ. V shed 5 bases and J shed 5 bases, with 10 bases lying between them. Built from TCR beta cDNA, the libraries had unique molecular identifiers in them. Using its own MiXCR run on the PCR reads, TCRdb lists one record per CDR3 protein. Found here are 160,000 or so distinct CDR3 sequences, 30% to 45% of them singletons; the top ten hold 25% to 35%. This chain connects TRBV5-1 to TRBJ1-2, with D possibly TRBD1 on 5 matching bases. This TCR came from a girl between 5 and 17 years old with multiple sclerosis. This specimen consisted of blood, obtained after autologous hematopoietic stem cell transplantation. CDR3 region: CASRGTAYGYTF. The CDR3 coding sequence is TGCGCCAGCAGAGGGACGGCATATGGCTACACCTTC.